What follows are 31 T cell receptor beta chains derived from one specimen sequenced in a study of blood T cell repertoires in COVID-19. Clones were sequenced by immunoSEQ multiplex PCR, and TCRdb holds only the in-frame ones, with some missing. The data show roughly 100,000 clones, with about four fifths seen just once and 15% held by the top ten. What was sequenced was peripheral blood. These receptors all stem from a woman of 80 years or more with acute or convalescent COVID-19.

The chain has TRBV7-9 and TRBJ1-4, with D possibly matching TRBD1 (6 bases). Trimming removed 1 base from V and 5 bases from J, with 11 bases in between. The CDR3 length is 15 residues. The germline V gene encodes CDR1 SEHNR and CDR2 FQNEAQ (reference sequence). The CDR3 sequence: CASSLGGRGNEKLFF. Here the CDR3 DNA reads TGTGCCAGCAGCTTAGGCGGGAGGGGGAATGAAAAACTGTTTTTT.

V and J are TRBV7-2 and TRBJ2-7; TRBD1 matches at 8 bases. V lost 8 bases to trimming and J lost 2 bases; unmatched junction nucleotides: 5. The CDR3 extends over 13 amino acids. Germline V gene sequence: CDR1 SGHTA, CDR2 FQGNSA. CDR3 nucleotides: TGTGCCAGCCGGACAGGGCCTACCTACGAGCAGTACGTC. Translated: CASRTGPTYEQYV.

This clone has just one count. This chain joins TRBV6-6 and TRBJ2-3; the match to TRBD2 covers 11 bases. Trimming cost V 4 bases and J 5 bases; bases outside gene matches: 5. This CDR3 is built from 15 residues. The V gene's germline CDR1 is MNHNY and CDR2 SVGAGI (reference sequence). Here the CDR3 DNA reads TGTGCCAGCAGTTTAGGACTAGCGGGTGAAGATACGCAGTATTTT. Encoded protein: CASSLGLAGEDTQYF.

The CDR3 sequence is CASSLGLAGLTGELFF. The CDR3 DNA reads as TGCGCCAGCAGCCTCGGACTAGCGGGCCTCACCGGGGAGCTGTTTTTT. This chain connects TRBV5-1 to TRBJ2-2; 11 bases map to TRBD2. The germline CDR1 and CDR2 sequences are SGHRS and YFSETQ. Trimming cost V 4 bases and J 4 bases; bases outside gene matches: 6. CDR3 size: 16 residues.

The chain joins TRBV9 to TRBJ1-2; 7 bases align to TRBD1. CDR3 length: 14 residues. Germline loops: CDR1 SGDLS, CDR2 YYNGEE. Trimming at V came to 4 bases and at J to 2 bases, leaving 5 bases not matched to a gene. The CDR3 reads CASSFGTANYGYTF. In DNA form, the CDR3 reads TGTGCCAGCAGCTTCGGGACAGCCAACTATGGCTACACCTTC.

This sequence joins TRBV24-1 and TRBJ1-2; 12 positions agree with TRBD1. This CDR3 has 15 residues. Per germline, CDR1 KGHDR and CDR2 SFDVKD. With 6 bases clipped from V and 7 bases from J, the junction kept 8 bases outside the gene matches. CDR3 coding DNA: TGTGCCACCAGTAGCGGGACAGGGGGCCTTGGTGGCTACACCTTC. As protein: CATSSGTGGLGGYTF.

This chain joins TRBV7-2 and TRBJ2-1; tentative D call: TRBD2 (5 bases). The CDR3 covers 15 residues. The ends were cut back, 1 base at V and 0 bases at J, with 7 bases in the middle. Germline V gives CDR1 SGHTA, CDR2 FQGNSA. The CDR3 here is CASSLERSSYNEQFF. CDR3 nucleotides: TGTGCCAGCAGCTTAGAGCGGAGCTCCTACAATGAGCAGTTCTTC.

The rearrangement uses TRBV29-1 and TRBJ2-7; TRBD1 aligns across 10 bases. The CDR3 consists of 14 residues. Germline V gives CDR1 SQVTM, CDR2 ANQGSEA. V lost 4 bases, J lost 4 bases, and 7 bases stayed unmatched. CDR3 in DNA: TGCAGCGTTGCGCCGGGACAGGGGTTGTACGAGCAGTACTTC. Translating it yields CSVAPGQGLYEQYF.

This CDR3 is CASSEFTSGRGEQFF. As DNA, the CDR3 is TGTGCCAGCTCCGAATTCACTAGCGGGAGGGGGGAGCAGTTCTTC. The chain couples TRBV9 to TRBJ2-1; 13 nucleotides line up with TRBD2. The CDR3 spans 15 residues. The V gene's germline CDR1 is SGDLS and CDR2 YYNGEE. The trim removed 7 bases at V and 10 bases at J, leaving 11 bases unmatched.

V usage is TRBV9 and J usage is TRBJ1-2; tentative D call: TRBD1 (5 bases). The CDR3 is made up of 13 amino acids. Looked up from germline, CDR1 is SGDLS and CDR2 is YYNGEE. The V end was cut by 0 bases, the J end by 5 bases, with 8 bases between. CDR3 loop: CASSVGGWYGYTF. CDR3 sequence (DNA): TGTGCCAGCAGCGTAGGGGGCTGGTATGGCTACACCTTC.

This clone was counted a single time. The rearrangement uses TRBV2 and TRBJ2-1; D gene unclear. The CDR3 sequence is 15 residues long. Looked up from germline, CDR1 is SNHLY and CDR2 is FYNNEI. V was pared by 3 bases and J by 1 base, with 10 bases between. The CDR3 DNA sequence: TGTGCCAGCAGTGACGAGGTTAAGTCCTACAATGAGCAGTTCTTC. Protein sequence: CASSDEVKSYNEQFF.

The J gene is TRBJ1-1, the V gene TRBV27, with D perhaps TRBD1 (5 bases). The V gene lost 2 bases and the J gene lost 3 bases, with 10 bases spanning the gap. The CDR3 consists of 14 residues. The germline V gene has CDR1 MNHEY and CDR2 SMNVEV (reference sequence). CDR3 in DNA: TGTGCCAGCAGTTTAACACGCAGGGACACTGAAGCTTTCTTT. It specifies CASSLTRRDTEAFF.

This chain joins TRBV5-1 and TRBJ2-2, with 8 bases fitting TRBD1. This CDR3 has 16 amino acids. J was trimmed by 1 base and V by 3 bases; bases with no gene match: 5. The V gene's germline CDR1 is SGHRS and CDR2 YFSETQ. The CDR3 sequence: CASSSRGTGNTGELFF. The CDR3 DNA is TGCGCCAGCAGCTCGCGAGGGACAGGGAACACCGGGGAGCTGTTTTTT. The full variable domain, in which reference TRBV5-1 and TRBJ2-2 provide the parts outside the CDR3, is KAGVTQTPRYLIKTRGQQVTLSCSPISGHRSVSWYQQTPGQGLQFLFEYFSETQRNKGNFPGRFSGRQFSNSRSEMNVSTLELGDSALYLCASSSRGTGNTGELFFGEGSRLTVL.

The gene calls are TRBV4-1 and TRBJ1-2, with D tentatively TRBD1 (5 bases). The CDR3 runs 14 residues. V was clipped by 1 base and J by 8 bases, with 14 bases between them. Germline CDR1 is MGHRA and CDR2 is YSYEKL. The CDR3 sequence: CASSQAWSGGGYTF. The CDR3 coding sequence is TGCGCCAGCAGCCAAGCTTGGTCGGGGGGAGGCTACACCTTC.

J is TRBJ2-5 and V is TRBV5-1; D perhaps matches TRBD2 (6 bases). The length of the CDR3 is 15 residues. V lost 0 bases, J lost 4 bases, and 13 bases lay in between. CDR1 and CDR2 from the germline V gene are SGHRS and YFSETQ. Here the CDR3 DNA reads TGCGCCAGCAGCTTGGTCGGTGGGGGAGGAGAGACCCAGTACTTC. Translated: CASSLVGGGGETQYF.

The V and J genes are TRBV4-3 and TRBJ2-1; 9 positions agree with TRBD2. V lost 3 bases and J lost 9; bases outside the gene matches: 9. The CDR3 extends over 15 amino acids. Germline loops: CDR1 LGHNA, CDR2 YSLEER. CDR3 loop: CASSQGVAGGGEQFF. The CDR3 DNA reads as TGCGCCAGCAGCCAGGGGGTGGCGGGAGGGGGTGAGCAGTTCTTC.

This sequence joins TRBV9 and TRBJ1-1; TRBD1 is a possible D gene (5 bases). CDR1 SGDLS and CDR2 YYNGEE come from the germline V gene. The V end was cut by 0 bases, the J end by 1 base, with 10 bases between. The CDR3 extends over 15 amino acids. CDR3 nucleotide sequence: TGTGCCAGCAGCGTAGATTCAGGGAAGAACACTGAAGCTTTCTTT. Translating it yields CASSVDSGKNTEAFF.

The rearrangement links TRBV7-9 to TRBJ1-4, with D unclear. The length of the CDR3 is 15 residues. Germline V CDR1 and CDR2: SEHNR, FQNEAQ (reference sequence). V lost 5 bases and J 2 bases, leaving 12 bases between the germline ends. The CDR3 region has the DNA TGTGCCAGCAGCCAATACAGAGGGACTAATGAAAAACTGTTTTTT. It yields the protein CASSQYRGTNEKLFF.

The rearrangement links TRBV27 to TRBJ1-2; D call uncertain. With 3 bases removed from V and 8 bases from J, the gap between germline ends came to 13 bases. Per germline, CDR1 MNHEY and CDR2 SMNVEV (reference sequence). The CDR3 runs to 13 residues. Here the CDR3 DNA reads TGTGCCAGCAGTTTGTTAGGCGGAGGGGGCTACACCTTC. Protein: CASSLLGGGGYTF.

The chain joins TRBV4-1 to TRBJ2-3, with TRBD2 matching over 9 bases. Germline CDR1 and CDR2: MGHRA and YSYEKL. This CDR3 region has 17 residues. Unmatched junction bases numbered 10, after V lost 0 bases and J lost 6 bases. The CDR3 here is CASSQDNSGRWGDTQYF. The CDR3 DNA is TGCGCCAGCAGCCAAGATAATAGCGGGAGATGGGGGGATACGCAGTATTTT.

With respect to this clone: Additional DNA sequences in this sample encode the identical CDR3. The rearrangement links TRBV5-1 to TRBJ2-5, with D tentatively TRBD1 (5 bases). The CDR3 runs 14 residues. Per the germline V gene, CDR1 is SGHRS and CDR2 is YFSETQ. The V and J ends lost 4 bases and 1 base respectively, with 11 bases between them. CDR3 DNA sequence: TGCGCCAGCAGCCCAGGGTCCACCCAAGAGACCCAGTACTTC. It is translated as CASSPGSTQETQYF.

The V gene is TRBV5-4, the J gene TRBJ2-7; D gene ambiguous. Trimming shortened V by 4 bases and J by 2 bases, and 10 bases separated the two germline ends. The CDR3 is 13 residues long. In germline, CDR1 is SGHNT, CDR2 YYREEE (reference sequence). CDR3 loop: CASSAGYAYEQYF. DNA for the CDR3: TGTGCCAGCAGCGCCGGTTATGCCTACGAGCAGTACTTC.

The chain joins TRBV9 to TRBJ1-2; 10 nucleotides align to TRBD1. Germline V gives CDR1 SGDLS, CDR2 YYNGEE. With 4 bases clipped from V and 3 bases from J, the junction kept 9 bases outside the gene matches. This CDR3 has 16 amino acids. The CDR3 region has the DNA TGTGCCAGCAGCCCAATGTGGGGGACAGGGGACTATGGCTACACCTTC. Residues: CASSPMWGTGDYGYTF.

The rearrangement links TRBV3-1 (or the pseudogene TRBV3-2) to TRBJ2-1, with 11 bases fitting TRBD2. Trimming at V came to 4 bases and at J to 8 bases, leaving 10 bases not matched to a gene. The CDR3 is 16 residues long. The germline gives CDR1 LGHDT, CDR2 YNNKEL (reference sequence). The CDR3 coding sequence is TGTGCCAGCAGCCGACTAGCGGGACCCCTCGGGGATGAGCAGTTCTTC. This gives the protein CASSRLAGPLGDEQFF.

The CDR3 nucleotides are TGTGCCAGCAGTCTGTTCTTACAGGATTTCAATGAGCAGTTCTTC. Translation gives CASSLFLQDFNEQFF. The V call is TRBV6-5, the J call TRBJ2-1; D is possibly TRBD1 (5 bases). The CDR3 consists of 15 residues. From germline, CDR1 is MNHEY and CDR2 SVGAGI. Trimming removed 5 bases from V and 6 bases from J, with 17 bases in between.

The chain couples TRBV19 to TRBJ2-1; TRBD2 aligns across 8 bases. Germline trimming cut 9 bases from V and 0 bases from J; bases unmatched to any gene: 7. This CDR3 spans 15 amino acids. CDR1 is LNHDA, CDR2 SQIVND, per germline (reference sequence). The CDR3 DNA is TGTGCCAGCGGGGCAGGGACTAGCTCCTACAATGAGCAGTTCTTC. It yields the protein CASGAGTSSYNEQFF. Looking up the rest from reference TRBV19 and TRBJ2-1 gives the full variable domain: DGGITQSPKYLFRKEGQNVTLSCEQNLNHDAMYWYRQDPGQGLRLIYYSQIVNDFQKGDIAEGYSVSREKKESFPLTVTSAQKNPTAFYLCASGAGTSSYNEQFFGPGTRLTVL.

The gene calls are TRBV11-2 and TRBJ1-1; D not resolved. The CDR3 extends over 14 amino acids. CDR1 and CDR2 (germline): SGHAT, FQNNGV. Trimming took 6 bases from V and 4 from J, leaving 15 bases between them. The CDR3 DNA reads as TGTGCCAGCAGTCCGACTCCACCGACCACTGAAGCTTTCTTT. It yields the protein CASSPTPPTTEAFF.

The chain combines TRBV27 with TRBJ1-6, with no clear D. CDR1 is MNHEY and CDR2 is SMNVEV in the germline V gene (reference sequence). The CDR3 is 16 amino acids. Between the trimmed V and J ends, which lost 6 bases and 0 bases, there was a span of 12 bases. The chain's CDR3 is CASSISGSSYNSPLHF. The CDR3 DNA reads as TGTGCCAGCAGCATCTCGGGGAGCTCCTATAATTCACCCCTCCACTTT.

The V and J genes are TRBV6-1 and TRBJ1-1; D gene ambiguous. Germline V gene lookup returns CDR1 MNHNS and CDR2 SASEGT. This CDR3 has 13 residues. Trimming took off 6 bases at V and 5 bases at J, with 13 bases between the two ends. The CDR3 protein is CASSLEGWTEAFF. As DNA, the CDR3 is TGTGCCAGCAGCCTGGAGGGTTGGACTGAAGCTTTCTTT.

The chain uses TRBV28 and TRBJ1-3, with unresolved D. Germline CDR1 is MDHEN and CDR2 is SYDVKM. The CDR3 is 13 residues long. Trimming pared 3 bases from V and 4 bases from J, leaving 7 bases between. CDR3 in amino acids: CASSFPPGNTIYF. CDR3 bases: TGTGCCAGCAGTTTTCCCCCGGGAAACACCATATATTTT.

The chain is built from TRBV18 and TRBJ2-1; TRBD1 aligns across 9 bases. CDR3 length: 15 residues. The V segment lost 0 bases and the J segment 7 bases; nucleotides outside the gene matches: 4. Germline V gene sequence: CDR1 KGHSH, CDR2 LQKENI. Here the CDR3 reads CASSPPLDRGNEQFF. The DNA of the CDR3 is TGTGCCAGCTCACCACCCTTGGACAGGGGTAATGAGCAGTTCTTC.